The 23 T cell receptor beta chains reported below all come from one sample, sequenced in a study of T cell repertoires in aging, cancer and after chemotherapy (dated by TCRdb to the late 2010s). TCR beta rearrangements were amplified from genomic DNA isolated from peripheral blood, not from sorted cells or RNA. Sequencing used an Illumina MiSeq. Rearranged TRB sequences spanning V, D and J segments were amplified in a multiplex touch-down PCR with a mixed TRB-A/B primer pool. TCRdb itself trimmed the public reads at Q25 with fastp, ran MiXCR and retained productive beta chains. Rows with one shared CDR3 protein collapse into an entry with the most common genes and DNA. The sample includes thousands of distinct CDR3 sequences, with about 25% observed a single time. Jointly, the top ten make up 8.5% to 10% of the sample. The sequenced sample was blood. The receptors here all came from a human donor in good health.

In its sample, this clonotype was seen a few times. The gene calls are TRBV6-4 and TRBJ1-1, with 7 bases lining up with TRBD1. CDR1 is MRHNA and CDR2 is SNTAGT in the germline V gene. Losses at the gene ends were 3 bases for V and 9 bases for J; bases not matched to a gene: 7. This CDR3 spans 13 amino acids. This chain's CDR3 is CASSEEAGQQAFF. CDR3 nucleotides: TGTGCCAGCAGTGAGGAAGCGGGACAGCAAGCTTTCTTT.

This clonotype counts as medium-sized. The J gene is TRBJ2-7, the V gene TRBV15, with D perhaps given as TRBD1 or TRBD2 (5 bases each). Germline V gene data show CDR1 as LNHNV and CDR2 as YYDKDF (reference sequence). The CDR3 covers 13 residues. Trimming stripped 3 bases from V and 2 bases from J, with 8 bases between. The CDR3, as DNA: TGTGCCACCAGCAGGAGGGGTGCCTACGAGCAGTACTTC. Amino acids: CATSRRGAYEQYF.

The chain couples TRBV10-3 to TRBJ2-1; 14 bases align to TRBD2. V lost 10 bases to trimming and J lost 7 bases; unmatched junction nucleotides: 9. The germline CDR1 and CDR2 sequences are ENHRY and SYGVKD. The CDR3 sequence is 15 residues long. The CDR3 protein is CASSLGTSGSNEQFF. The CDR3 region has the DNA TGTGCCAGCAGCCTTGGGACTAGCGGGAGTAATGAGCAGTTCTTC.

This clonotype appeared a few times. The CDR3 nucleotides are TGTGCCAGCAGCTTACAGGGGGCCCCCTACGAGCAGTACTTC. It yields the protein CASSLQGAPYEQYF. This sequence joins TRBV27 and TRBJ2-7; 9 bases fit TRBD1. J was trimmed by 2 bases and V by 6 bases; bases with no gene match: 5. Germline loops: CDR1 MNHEY, CDR2 SMNVEV (reference sequence). The CDR3 consists of 14 residues.

By frequency in the sample, this clonotype is medium-sized. The chain has TRBV15 and TRBJ2-2; TRBD1 is a possible D gene (6 bases). Germline V gives CDR1 LNHNV, CDR2 YYDKDF (reference sequence). The CDR3 spans 15 residues. Trimming took 0 bases from V and 5 from J, leaving 10 bases between them. The CDR3 reads CATSRDRGRTGELFF. The CDR3 DNA reads TGTGCCACCAGCAGAGACAGGGGTAGGACCGGGGAGCTGTTTTTT.

About this clonotype itself: A much more abundant neighbour one base away suggests this may be a read error. The J gene is TRBJ2-3, the V gene TRBV12-3 or TRBV12-4; 10 nucleotides line up with TRBD2. The length of the CDR3 is 17 residues. The CDR3 bases are TGTGCCGGCAGCTCCCGGCTCCTAGCGGGAGTGTCAGATACGCAGTATTTT. It specifies CAGSSRLLAGVSDTQYF.

The chain employs TRBV6-5 and TRBJ2-3, with TRBD1 matching over 11 bases. Germline assignment: CDR1 MNHEY and CDR2 SVGAGI. The CDR3 loop spans 15 amino acids. With 5 bases clipped from V and 2 bases from J, the junction kept 3 bases outside the gene matches. CDR3 nucleotides: TGTGCCAGCAGTGTGGACAGGGGGCCCACAGATACGCAGTATTTT. Its protein is CASSVDRGPTDTQYF.

The genes are TRBV6-6 and TRBJ1-6; TRBD1 is a possible D gene (5 bases). There are 17 residues in the CDR3. The germline V gene encodes CDR1 MNHNY and CDR2 SVGAGI (reference sequence). The V and J ends lost 4 bases and 0 bases respectively, with 13 bases between them. CDR3 sequence reads: CASSSPRQSSYNSPLHF. Here the CDR3 DNA reads TGTGCCAGCAGTTCTCCGCGACAGAGCTCCTATAATTCACCCCTCCACTTT.

A remark on this clonotype: Germline is not matched at one junction end, which may reflect a read error. The chain has TRBV6-1 and TRBJ2-7; D remains ambiguous. CDR3 length: 12 amino acids. Per germline, CDR1 MNHNS and CDR2 SASEGT. For the CDR3, the DNA is TGTGCCAGCAGTGAGAACCGGGTCCACTTATTTTTC. This gives the protein CASSENRVHLFF.

Details on this clonotype: A read error may be the cause here, since a much bigger clone is one base away. The V gene is TRBV6-2 or TRBV6-3, the J gene TRBJ2-3; no clear D. The closer fit of TRBJ1-5 to the DNA end suggests the J call may be wrong. This CDR3 comprises 16 residues. Germline assignment: CDR1 MNHEY and CDR2 SVGEGT. The CDR3, as DNA: TGTGCCAGCAGTCGAATTAGCGGGATGAGCACAGATACGCAGCATTTT. Amino acid sequence: CASSRISGMSTDTQHF.

This chain uses TRBV18 with TRBJ2-3; D possibly matches TRBD1 or TRBD2 (5 bases each). The CDR3 is 15 residues long. Germline V gene data show CDR1 as KGHSH and CDR2 as LQKENI. V lost 5 bases to trimming and J lost 1 base, with 13 bases between them. CDR3: CASSTGTRGTDTQYF. The CDR3 region has the DNA TGTGCCAGCTCAACCGGGACCCGGGGCACAGATACGCAGTATTTT.

The chain links TRBV6-2 or TRBV6-3 to TRBJ1-1; possible D gene TRBD1, 6 bases. The CDR3 consists of 13 residues. Germline V lookup: CDR1 MNHEY, CDR2 SVGEGT. Deletions cut 1 base from V and 7 bases from J, with 10 bases between. The CDR3 bases are TGTGCCAGCAGTTACTTGGGGGCGAGTGAAGCTTTCTTT. It specifies CASSYLGASEAFF.

The CDR3 reads CATSDLGGETQYF. CDR3 bases: TGTGCCACCAGTGATTTAGGGGGAGAGACCCAGTACTTC. V and J are TRBV24-1 and TRBJ2-5; TRBD1 is a possible D gene (6 bases). V lost 1 base to trimming and J lost 4 bases, with 6 bases between them. From germline, CDR1 is KGHDR and CDR2 SFDVKD. There are 13 residues in the CDR3.

This rearrangement joins TRBV12-3 or TRBV12-4 to TRBJ1-4, with D possibly matching TRBD1 (6 bases). Between the trimmed V and J ends, which lost 6 bases and 2 bases, there was a span of 13 bases. The CDR3 has 15 amino acids. The CDR3 here is CASRAGTKTNEKLFF. The CDR3 DNA reads as TGTGCCAGCAGAGCCGGGACAAAGACTAATGAAAAACTGTTTTTT.

Within the sample, this clonotype is medium-sized. The V and J genes are TRBV6-5 and TRBJ1-4; D call uncertain. V lost 5 bases and J lost 0, with 10 bases in between. This CDR3 comprises 15 residues. The germline CDR1 and CDR2 sequences are MNHEY and SVGAGI. The CDR3 bases are TGTGCCAGCAGTGTTGGGTGGGCAACTAATGAAAAACTGTTTTTT. Its protein product is CASSVGWATNEKLFF.

Turning to this clonotype: It may be a read error: a sequence one base away is much more abundant. The chain couples TRBV6-8 to TRBJ2-1; TRBD1 might be the D (6 bases). The germline V gene encodes CDR1 MNHGY and CDR2 SAAAGT. V was shortened by 2 bases and J by 10 bases, with 9 bases between the two germline ends. CDR3 length: 12 residues. CDR3 DNA: TGTGCCAGCAGTTACGGTACAGGGGAGCAGTTCTTC. This sequence encodes CASSYGTGEQFF.

The chain recombines TRBV14 with TRBJ2-3, with D possibly matching TRBD2 (6 bases). The V end lost 1 base, the J end lost 4 bases, and 15 bases lay between the germline ends. CDR3 length equals 16 residues. Germline lookup yields CDR1 SGHDN and CDR2 FVKESK. The CDR3 spells CASSQAFRELADTQYF. In nucleotides, the CDR3 is TGTGCCAGCAGCCAAGCGTTCCGGGAGTTAGCAGATACGCAGTATTTT.

Note on this clonotype: This may be a read error: a much more frequent sequence differs by one nucleotide. The chain carries TRBV6-2 or TRBV6-3 and TRBJ2-6; D remains unclear. The CDR3 length is 15 residues. Per the germline V gene, CDR1 is MNHEY and CDR2 is SVGEGT. The DNA for the CDR3 is TGTACCAGCAGTTTAATCTTCTCTGGGGCCAACGTCCTGACTTTC. It translates to CTSSLIFSGANVLTF.

The chain links TRBV7-6 to TRBJ2-3; no clear D. Germline-derived CDR1 and CDR2 are SGHVS and FNYEAQ. This CDR3 is built from 13 residues. Between the trimmed V and J ends, which lost 4 bases and 3 bases, there was a span of 8 bases. The CDR3 nucleotides are TGTGCCAGCAGCTCCCGCCAGACAGATACGCAGTATTTT. The encoded protein is CASSSRQTDTQYF.

As for this clonotype: With a much larger clone just one base away, this may be a read error. The V and J genes are TRBV29-1 and TRBJ1-1; 9 bases line up with TRBD1. In germline, CDR1 is SQVTM, CDR2 ANQGSEA. The CDR3 spans 16 residues. CDR3 amino acids: CSATRAPQGANTESFF. CDR3 nucleotide sequence: TGCAGCGCCACCCGCGCCCCACAGGGGGCGAACACTGAATCTTTCTTT.

To note about this clonotype: This may arise from a read error, as a much more abundant clone is one base away. The chain carries TRBV5-6 and TRBJ2-1, with TRBD2 matching 8 bases. V lost 0 bases and J lost 9; bases outside the gene matches: 8. Germline V lookup: CDR1 SGHDT, CDR2 YYEEEE. CDR3 length equals 15 residues. The CDR3 DNA reads as TGTGCCAGCAGCTTGGGACTAGCGAGAGATCGTGAGCAGTTCTTC. This codes for CASSLGLARDREQFF.

The V call is TRBV7-2, the J call TRBJ2-7, with 13 bases matching TRBD2. V lost 3 bases to trimming and J lost 7 bases; unmatched junction nucleotides: 6. Germline assignment: CDR1 SGHTA and CDR2 FQGNSA. The CDR3 length is 15 residues. CDR3 DNA sequence: TGTGCCAGCAGCTTCAGGACTAGCGGGAGTGGGGAGCAGTACTTC. It codes for CASSFRTSGSGEQYF.

This clonotype was counted a few times. This rearrangement joins TRBV12-3 or TRBV12-4 to TRBJ1-4, with 7 bases that match TRBD1. CDR3 length: 14 amino acids. Trimming removed 5 bases from V and 8 bases from J; junction bases left unmatched: 8. The CDR3 protein is CASSPRQGGEKLFF. Here the CDR3 DNA reads TGTGCCAGCAGTCCGAGACAGGGAGGCGAAAAACTGTTTTTT.